This TCR beta chain was identified in a study of T cells of healthy individuals. TCRdb used MiXCR to reprocess the 5' RACE reads, holding one entry per CDR3 protein. The data show 40,000 to 65,000 distinct CDR3 sequences, with 14% to 15% seen just once and roughly 15% held by the top ten. This clonotype was seen repeatedly, ten times or more. Trimming removed 5 bases from V and 8 bases from J, with 20 bases in between. The CDR3 length is 15 residues. The source is a human donor in good health. The chain combines TRBV12-3 or TRBV12-4 with TRBJ2-3, with D possibly TRBD2 on 6 matching bases. The CDR3 DNA reads as TGTGCCAGCAGTCCACGGGACTCCACAGCGGGTACGCAGTATTTT. Translated: CASSPRDSTAGTQYF.